This T cell receptor beta chain appears in the sequencing data of a study of CD8+CD57+ T cells in acquired aplastic anemia. Deletions cut 6 bases from V and 1 base from J, with 6 bases between. Looked up from germline, CDR1 is WSHSY and CDR2 is SAAADI. This CDR3 comprises 12 residues. Patients included in sequencing had previously demonstrated CD8+CD57+ cell expansion by flow cytometry. CDR3 and TCR beta VDJ profiling relied on genomic DNA as the template. TCRdb reanalysed the reads using MiXCR and keeps one entry per CDR3 protein. Of 50,000 or so distinct CDR3 sequences listed, approximately 52% are singletons.

The material sequenced was sorted CD4+, CD8+, or CD8+CD57+ T cells (not recorded which) from PBMCs. This receptor was obtained from a human donor with aplastic anemia. The chain employs TRBV10-2 and TRBJ1-2; D uncertain. The CDR3 nucleotides read TGCGCCAGCAGAGAGAGTAACTATGGCTACACCTTC. It is translated as CASRESNYGYTF.